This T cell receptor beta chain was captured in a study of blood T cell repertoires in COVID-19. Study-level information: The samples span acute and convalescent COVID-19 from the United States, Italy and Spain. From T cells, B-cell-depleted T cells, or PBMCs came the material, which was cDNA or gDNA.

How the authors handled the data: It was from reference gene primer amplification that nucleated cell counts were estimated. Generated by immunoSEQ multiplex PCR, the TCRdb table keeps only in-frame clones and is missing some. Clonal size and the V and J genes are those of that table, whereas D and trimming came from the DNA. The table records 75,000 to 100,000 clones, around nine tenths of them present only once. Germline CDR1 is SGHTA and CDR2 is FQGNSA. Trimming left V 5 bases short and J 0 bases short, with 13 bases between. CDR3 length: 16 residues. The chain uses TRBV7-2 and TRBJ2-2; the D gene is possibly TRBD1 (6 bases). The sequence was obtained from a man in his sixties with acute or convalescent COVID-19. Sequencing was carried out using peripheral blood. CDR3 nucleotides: TGTGCCAGCAGCCAAAGACAGGCGACGAACACCGGGGAGCTGTTTTTT. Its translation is CASSQRQATNTGELFF.